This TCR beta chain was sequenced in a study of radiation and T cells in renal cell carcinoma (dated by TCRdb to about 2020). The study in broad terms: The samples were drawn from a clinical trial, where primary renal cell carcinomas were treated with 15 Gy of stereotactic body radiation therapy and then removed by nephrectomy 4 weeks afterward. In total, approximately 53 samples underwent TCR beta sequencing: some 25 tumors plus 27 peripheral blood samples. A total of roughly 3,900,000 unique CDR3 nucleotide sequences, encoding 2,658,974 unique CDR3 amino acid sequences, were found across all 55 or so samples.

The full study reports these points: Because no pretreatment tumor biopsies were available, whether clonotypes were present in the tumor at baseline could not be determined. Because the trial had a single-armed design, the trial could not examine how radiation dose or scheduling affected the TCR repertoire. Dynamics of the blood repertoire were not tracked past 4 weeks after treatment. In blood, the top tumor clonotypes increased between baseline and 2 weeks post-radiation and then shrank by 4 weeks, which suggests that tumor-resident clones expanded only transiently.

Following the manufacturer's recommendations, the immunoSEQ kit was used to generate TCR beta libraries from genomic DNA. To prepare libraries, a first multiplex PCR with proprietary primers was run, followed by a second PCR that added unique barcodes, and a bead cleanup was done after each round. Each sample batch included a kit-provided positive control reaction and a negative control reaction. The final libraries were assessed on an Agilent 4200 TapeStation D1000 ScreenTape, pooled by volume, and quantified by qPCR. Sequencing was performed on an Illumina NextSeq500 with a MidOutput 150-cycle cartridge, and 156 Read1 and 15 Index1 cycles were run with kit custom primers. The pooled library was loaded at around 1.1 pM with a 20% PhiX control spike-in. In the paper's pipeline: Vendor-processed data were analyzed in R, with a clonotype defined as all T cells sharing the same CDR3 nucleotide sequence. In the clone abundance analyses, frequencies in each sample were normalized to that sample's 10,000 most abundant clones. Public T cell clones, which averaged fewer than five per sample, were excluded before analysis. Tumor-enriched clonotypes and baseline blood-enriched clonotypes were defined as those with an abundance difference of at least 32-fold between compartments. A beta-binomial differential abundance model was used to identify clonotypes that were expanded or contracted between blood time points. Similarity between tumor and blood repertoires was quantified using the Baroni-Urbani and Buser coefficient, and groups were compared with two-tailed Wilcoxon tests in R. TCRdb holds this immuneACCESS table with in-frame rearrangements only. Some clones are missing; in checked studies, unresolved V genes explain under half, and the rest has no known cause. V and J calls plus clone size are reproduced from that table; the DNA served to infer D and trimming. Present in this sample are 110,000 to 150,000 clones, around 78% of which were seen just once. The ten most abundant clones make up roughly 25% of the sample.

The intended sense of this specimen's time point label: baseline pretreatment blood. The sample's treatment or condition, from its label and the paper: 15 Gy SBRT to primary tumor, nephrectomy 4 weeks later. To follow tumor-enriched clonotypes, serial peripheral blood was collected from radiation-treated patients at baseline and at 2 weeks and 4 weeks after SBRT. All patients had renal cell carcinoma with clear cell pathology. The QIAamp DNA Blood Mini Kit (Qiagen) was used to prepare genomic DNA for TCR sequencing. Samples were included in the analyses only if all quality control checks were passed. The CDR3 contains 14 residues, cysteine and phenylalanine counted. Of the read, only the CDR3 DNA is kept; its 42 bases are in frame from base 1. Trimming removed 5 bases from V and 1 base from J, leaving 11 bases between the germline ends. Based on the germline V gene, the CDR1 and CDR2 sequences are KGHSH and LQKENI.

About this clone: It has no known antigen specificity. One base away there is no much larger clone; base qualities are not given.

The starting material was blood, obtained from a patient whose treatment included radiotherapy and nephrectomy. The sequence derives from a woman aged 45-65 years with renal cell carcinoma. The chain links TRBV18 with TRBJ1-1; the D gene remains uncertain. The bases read TGTGCCAGCTCATCAGGCCCGGGGAACACTGAAGCTTTCTTT. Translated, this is CASSSGPGNTEAFF.